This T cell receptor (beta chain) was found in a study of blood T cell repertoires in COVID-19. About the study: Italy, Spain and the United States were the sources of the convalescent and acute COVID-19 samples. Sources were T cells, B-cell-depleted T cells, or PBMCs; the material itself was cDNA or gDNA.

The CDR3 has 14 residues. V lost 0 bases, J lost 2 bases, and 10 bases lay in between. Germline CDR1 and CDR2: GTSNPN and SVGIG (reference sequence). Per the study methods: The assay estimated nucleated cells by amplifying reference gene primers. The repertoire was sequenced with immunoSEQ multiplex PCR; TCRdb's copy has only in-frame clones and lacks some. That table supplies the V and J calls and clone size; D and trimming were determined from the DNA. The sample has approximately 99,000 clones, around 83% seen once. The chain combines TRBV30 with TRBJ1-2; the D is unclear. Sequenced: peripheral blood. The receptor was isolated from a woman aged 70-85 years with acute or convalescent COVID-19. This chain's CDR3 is CAWSVPYRNYGYTF. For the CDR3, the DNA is TGTGCCTGGAGTGTACCCTACAGAAACTATGGCTACACCTTC. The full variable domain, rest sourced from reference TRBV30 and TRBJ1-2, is SQTIHQWPATLVQPVGSPLSLECTVEGTSNPNLYWYRQAAGRGLQLLFYSVGIGQISSEVPQNLSASRPQDRQFILSSKKLLLSDSGFYLCAWSVPYRNYGYTFGSGTRLTVV.